The entry below gives a single TCR beta chain sequence along with its context. No cognate antigen has been identified for it. Base qualities are missing; no much larger clone stands one base away. This record belongs to a study of graft-versus-host responses after intestinal transplantation (dated by TCRdb to about 2021). Looking at the study overall: The transplants that recipients received were multivisceral, liver-intestinal, or isolated intestinal. A peak of at least 4% donor T cells among recipient peripheral blood mononuclear cells was the definition used for donor T cell macrochimerism. Rather than going through the commercial service, samples from a few later patients were sequenced in-house on an Illumina MiSeq and processed with MiXCR. The cohort enrolled 24 intestinal transplant recipients, one of whom was a retransplant, and a few patients without pretransplant specimens were excluded. Alloreactive clones were identified by sequencing pre-transplant mixed lymphocyte reaction products and comparing them with unstimulated pre-transplant donor and recipient T cells. After intestinal transplantation, graft-versus-host and host-versus-graft alloreactive T cell clones in the graft, circulation and bone marrow were tracked using bulk TCR-beta CDR3 sequencing. All recipients received anti-thymocyte globulin induction followed by maintenance tacrolimus and steroids for 3 to 4 years.

Receptor libraries were prepared by the immunoSEQ multiplex PCR assay. For most patients, genomic DNA was subjected to high-throughput TCR-beta CDR3 sequencing by Adaptive Biotechnologies. As for the original processing: TCR sequencing data were retrieved from Adaptive's ImmunoSEQ software for 15 to 20 patients, whereas a few other patients were processed with MiXCR and VDJtools. Because the origin of CDR3 nucleotide sequences shared between donor and recipient could not be assigned, those sequences were removed. To be classed as alloreactive, a clone needed at least 2-fold expansion over unstimulated cells and a minimum CFSE-low frequency of 0.002% (template counts) or 0.001% (read counts). Clones detected in sequenced pre-transplant spleen, lymph node, or MLR CFSE-low populations of the donor or recipient were defined as mappable. The cumulative frequency of alloreactive clones was calculated as a percentage of all sequences, weighted by copy number. Imported from immuneACCESS, the table was reduced by TCRdb to in-frame sequences with V and J called. These copies leave out some clones; in studies compared against another copy, an unresolved V gene accounts for under half, and the cause of the remainder is not known. D and trimming were read from the DNA, whereas the V and J calls and clone size are those reported in that table. In all, the sample holds under 30,000 clones, and roughly 93% of those were seen once. The biggest ten clones account for approximately 0.5% of the sample.

Blood samples were collected up to 4 times in the first month after transplant and then at least monthly when available. According to the germline V gene, CDR1 reads MGHRA and CDR2 reads YSYEKL. The CDR3 spans 18 residues, from the cysteine through the phenylalanine. Only the CDR3 portion is preserved as DNA: 54 bases, with reading frame beginning at the first base. V is reduced by 4 bases and J by 3 bases, leaving a spacing of 25 bases between them. Broad study findings and their caveats: The conclusions were limited by the relatively low number and heterogeneity of the intestinal transplant patients. High GvH to HvG T cell clonal ratios were observed in the allografts of patients with donor T cell macrochimerism. Early after transplant, peak levels of circulating GvH clones were associated with declines in HvG clones. GvH clones were detected in recipient bone marrow, and some appeared earlier in ileal mucosa or blood, consistent with an intestinal mucosal origin.

This TCR was sampled from a human patient who received an intestinal transplant, so some T cells may come from the graft donor. The sample here was PBMCs, taken 18 days after transplant. Recombination joined TRBV4-1 with TRBJ2-7; a tentative D match to TRBD2 spans 5 bases. The DNA sequence reads TGCGCCAGCAGCCCAGCCGGGCAGTCACCGCGACGGGACTACGAGCAGTACTTC. Its protein is CASSPAGQSPRRDYEQYF.